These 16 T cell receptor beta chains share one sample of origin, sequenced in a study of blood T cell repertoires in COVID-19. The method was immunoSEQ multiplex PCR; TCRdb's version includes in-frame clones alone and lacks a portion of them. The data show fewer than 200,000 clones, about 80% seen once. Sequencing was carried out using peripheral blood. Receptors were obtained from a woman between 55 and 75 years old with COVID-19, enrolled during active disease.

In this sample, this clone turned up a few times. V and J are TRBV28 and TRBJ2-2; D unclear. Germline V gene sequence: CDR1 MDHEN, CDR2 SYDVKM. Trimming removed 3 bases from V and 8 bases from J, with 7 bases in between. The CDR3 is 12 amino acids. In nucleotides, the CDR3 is TGTGCCAGCAGTTTGGCTCTTGGGGAGCTGTTTTTT. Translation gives CASSLALGELFF.

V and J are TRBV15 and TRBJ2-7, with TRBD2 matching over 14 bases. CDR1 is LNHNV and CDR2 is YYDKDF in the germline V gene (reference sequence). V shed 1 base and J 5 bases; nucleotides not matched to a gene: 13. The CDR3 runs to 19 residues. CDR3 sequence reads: CATSRGWTSGRLSGDEQYF. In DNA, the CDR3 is TGTGCCACCAGCAGAGGATGGACTAGCGGGAGGTTATCGGGCGACGAGCAGTACTTC.

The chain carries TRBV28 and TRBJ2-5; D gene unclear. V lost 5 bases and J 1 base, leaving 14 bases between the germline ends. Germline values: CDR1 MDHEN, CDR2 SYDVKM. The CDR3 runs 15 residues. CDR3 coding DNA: TGTGCCAGCAGTCTACTAAACCCAATCCAAGAGACCCAGTACTTC. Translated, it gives CASSLLNPIQETQYF.

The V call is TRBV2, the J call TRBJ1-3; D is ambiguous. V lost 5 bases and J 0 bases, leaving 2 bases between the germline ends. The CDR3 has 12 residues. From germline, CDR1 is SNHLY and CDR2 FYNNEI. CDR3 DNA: TGTGCCAGCAGTTACTCTGGAAACACCATATATTTT. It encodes CASSYSGNTIYF.

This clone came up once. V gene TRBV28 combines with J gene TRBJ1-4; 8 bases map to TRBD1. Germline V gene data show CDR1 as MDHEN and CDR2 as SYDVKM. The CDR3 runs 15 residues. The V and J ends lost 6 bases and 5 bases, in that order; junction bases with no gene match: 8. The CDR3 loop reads CASRTGEPLNEKLFF. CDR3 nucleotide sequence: TGTGCCAGCAGGACAGGGGAGCCCTTAAATGAAAAACTGTTTTTT.

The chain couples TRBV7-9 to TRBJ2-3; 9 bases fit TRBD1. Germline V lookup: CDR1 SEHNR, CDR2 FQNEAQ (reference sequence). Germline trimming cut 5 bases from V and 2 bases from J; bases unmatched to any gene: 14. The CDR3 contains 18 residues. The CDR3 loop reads CASSTYPGQGPFTDTQYF. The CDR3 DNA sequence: TGTGCCAGCAGCACCTATCCGGGACAGGGCCCTTTCACAGATACGCAGTATTTT.

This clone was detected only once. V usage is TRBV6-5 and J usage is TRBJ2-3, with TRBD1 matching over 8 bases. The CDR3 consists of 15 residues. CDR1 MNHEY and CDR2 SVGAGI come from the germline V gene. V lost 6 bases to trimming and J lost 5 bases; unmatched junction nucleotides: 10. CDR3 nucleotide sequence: TGTGCCAGCAGCGAGTCCGGGACAGGTTTAGATACGCAGTATTTT. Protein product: CASSESGTGLDTQYF.

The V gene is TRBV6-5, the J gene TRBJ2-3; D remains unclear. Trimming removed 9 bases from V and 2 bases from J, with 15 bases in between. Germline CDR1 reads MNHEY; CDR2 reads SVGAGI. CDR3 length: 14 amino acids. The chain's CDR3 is CASLGLRSTDTQYF. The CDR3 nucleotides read TGTGCCAGTCTCGGGTTACGGTCCACAGATACGCAGTATTTT.

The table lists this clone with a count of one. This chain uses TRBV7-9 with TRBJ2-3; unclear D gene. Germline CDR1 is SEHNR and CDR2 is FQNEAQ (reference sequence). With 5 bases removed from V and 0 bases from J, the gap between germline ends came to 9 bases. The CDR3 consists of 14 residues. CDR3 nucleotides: TGTGCCAGCAGCCCCTCGACAAGCACAGATACGCAGTATTTT. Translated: CASSPSTSTDTQYF.

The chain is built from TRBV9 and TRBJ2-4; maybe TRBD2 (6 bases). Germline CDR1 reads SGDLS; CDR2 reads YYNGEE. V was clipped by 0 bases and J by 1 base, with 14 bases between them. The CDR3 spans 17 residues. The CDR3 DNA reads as TGTGCCAGCAGCGTAGACCCTCCGGGAGCGGCCAAAAACATTCAGTACTTC. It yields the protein CASSVDPPGAAKNIQYF.

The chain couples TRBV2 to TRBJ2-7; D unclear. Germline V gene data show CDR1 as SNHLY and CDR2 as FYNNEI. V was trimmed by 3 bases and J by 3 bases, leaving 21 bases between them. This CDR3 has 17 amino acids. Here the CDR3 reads CASSDPSQPSHYYEQYV. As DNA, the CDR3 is TGTGCCAGCAGTGATCCTTCCCAGCCCTCCCACTACTACGAGCAGTACGTC.

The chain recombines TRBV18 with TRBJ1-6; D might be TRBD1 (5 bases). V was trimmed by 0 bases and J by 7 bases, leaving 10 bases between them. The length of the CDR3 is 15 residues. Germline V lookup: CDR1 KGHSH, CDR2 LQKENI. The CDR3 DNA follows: TGTGCCAGCTCACCACCGAACAGGAAGAATTCACCCCTCCACTTT. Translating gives CASSPPNRKNSPLHF.

CDR3 protein: CASSLVSYGYTF. CDR3 DNA: TGTGCCAGCAGCTTAGTCAGCTATGGCTACACCTTC. The J gene is TRBJ1-2, the V gene TRBV7-2, with no clear D. Per germline, CDR1 SGHTA and CDR2 FQGNSA. Trimming shortened V by 1 base and J by 4 bases, and 4 bases separated the two germline ends. The CDR3 runs 12 residues.

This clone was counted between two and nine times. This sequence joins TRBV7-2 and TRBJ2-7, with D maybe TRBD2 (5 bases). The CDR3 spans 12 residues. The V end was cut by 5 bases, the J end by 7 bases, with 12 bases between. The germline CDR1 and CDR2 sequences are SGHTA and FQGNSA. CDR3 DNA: TGTGCCAGCAGCCTACTAGGGAAAGAGCAGTACTTC. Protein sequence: CASSLLGKEQYF.

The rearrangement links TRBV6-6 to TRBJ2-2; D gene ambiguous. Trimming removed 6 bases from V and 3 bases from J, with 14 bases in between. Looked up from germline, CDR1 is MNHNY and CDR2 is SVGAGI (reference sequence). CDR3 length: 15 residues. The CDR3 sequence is CASRHFSRDTGELFF. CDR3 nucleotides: TGTGCCAGCAGGCATTTTTCGCGAGACACCGGGGAGCTGTTTTTT.

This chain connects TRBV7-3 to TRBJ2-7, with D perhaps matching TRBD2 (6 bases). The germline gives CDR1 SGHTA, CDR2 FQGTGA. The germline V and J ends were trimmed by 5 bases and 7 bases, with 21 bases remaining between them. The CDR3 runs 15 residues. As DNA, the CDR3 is TGTGCCAGCAGCCCGGGACTTGGCTTGATCGAGGAGCAGTACTTC. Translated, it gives CASSPGLGLIEEQYF.